This T cell receptor beta chain was captured in a study of OX40 agonist ivuxolimab in advanced cancers. Study-level background: The study reported partial responses in three patients: one hepatocellular carcinoma, two cutaneous melanoma.

Overall study results and limits: Both CD4+ and CD8+ T cell populations in blood had undergone clonal expansion by week 6 at 0.1 to 3.0 mg/kg. Undetermined was the antigen specificity of the expanded peripheral T cells.

Some clones are missing from TCRdb's copy, which holds only in-frame ones; the method was immunoSEQ multiplex PCR. The data show tens of thousands of clones, about 93% seen once. In the case of this clone: The antigen is unknown.

V gave up 6 bases and J gave up 0 bases, with 6 bases separating them. Per germline, CDR1 SQVTM and CDR2 ANQGSEA. This CDR3 is 12 amino acids long. The sample was CD4+ or CD8+ T cells sorted from blood, taken in a trial of the OX40 agonist ivuxolimab. The receptor was isolated from an adult with an advanced solid tumor such as melanoma, head and neck, liver or kidney cancer. V is TRBV29-1 and J is TRBJ1-3; D unclear. The CDR3 coding sequence is TGCAGCGTCCGTAACTCTGGAAACACCATATATTTT. Encoded protein: CSVRNSGNTIYF.